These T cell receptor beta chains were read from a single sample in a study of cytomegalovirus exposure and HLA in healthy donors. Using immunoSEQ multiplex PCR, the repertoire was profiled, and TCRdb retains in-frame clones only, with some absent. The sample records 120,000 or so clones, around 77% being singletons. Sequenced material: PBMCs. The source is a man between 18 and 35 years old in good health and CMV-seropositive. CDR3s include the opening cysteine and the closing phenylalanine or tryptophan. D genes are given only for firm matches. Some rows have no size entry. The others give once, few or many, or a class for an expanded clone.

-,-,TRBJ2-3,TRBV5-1,TGCGCCAGCAGCCTGGAACAGGGAGTTGGCACAGATACGCAGTATTTT,CASSLEQGVGTDTQYF
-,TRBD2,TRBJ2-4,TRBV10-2,TGCGCCAGCAGTGAGTCGGCCGGGGGGGCCAAAAACATTCAGTACTTC,CASSESAGGAKNIQYF
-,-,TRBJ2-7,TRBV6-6,TGTGCCAGCAGTTACTCCCCGGGACACTCCTACGAGCAGTACTTC,CASSYSPGHSYEQYF
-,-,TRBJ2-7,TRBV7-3,TGTGCCAGCAGCTCTTCGATCGGGAGCTACGAGCAGTACTTC,CASSSSIGSYEQYF
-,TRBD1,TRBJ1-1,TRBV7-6,TGTGCCAGCAGCCCAGGGACAGGCGGGGCTTTCTTT,CASSPGTGGAFF
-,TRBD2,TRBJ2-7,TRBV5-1,TGCGCCAGCAGCAAGACTAGCGGGGGGTACCACGAGCAGTACTTC,CASSKTSGGYHEQYF
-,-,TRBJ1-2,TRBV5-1,TGCGCCAGCAGCTTGAGGACTACGTTCTATGGCTACACCTTC,CASSLRTTFYGYTF
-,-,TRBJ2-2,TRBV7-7,TGTGCTAGCAGCATATCCCAAGCGGCCGGGGAGCTGTTTTTT,CASSISQAAGELFF
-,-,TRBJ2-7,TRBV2,TGTGCCAGCAGTGAACCGGGTTCGCGTTGGTACGAGCAGTACTTC,CASSEPGSRWYEQYF
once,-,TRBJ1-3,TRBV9,TGTGCCAGCAGCGTAGAGGGAGGACTGAAAAGCTCTGGAAACACCATATATTTT,CASSVEGGLKSSGNTIYF
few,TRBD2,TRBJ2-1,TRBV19,TGTGCCAGTAGTCGACTAGCGGGAGACCTCACCTCCTACAATGAGCAGTTCTTC,CASSRLAGDLTSYNEQFF
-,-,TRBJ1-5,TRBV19,TGTTTCCGGGGGGGAGGCAATCAGCCCCAGCATTTT,CFRGGGNQPQHF
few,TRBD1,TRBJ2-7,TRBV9,TGTGCCAGCAGCGCAAGTCCGGGACAGACCACGCTATTCGACGAGCAGTACTTC,CASSASPGQTTLFDEQYF
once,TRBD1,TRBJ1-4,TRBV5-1,TGCGCCAGCAGCTTTACAGGGGGCGATGAAAAACTGTTTTTT,CASSFTGGDEKLFF
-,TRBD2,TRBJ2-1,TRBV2,TGTGCCAGCAAACCGGGGCTAGCGGGGGATGGTGAGCAGTTCTTC,CASKPGLAGDGEQFF
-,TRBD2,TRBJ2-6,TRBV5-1,TGCGCCAGCAGCTGGGAGGGTTACGGGGCCAACGTCCTGACTTTC,CASSWEGYGANVLTF
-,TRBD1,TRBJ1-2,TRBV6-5,TGTGCCAGCAGTTTCGGGACAGGGGCTGGCTACACCTTC,CASSFGTGAGYTF
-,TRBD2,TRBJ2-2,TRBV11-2,TGTGCCAGCAGCTCTCTGACTAGCGGTGCGAACACCGGGGAGCTGTTTTTT,CASSSLTSGANTGELFF
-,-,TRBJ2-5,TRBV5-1,TGCGCCAGCAGCTTGGGTCAGGAAGAGACCCAGTACTTC,CASSLGQEETQYF
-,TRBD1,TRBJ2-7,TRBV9,TGTGCCAGCAGCGTAGCTAAGGTGGGACAGGGGGTCGGGCAGTACTTC,CASSVAKVGQGVGQYF
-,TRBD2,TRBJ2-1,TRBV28,TGTGCCACCAGGGGCGGGGGGGGCTCCTACAATGAGCAGTTCTTC,CATRGGGGSYNEQFF
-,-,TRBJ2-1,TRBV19,TGTGCCAGTAGTATAGGGACAGCTTACAATGAGCAGTTCTTC,CASSIGTAYNEQFF
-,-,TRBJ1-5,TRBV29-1,TGCAGCGTTAAGCCGGGGGGAAATCAGCCCCAGCATTTT,CSVKPGGNQPQHF
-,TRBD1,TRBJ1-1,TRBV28,TGTGCCAGCAGATTTGGACAGGTTGAAGGGGAGAACACTGAAGCTTTCTTT,CASRFGQVEGENTEAFF
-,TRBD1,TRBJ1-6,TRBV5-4,TGTGCCAGCAGTCCCGGACAGGGAATTTTGAATTCACCCCTCCACTTT,CASSPGQGILNSPLHF
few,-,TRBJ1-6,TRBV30,TGTGCCTGGAGTGCAGGGTTAACCAATTCACCCCTCCACTTT,CAWSAGLTNSPLHF
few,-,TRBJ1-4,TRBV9,TGTGCCAGCAGCGTAAGGGGTCTTGGAGAAAAACTGTTTTTT,CASSVRGLGEKLFF
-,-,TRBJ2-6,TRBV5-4,TGTGCCAGCAGCTTAGCCCGACTCTCTGGGGCCAACGTCCTGACTTTC,CASSLARLSGANVLTF
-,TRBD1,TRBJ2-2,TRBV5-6,TGTGCCAGCAGCTACTCCGGGACAGGCGTTAACACCGGGGAGCTGTTTTTT,CASSYSGTGVNTGELFF
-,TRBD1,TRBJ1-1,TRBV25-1,TGTGCCAGCAGTCCGCAGACAGGGGGGCTTGATGAAGCTTTCTTT,CASSPQTGGLDEAFF
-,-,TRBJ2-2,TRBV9,TGTGCCAGCAGCGTAGATGGGGGCCTCGGGACCGGGGAGCTGTTTTTT,CASSVDGGLGTGELFF
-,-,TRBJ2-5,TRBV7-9,TGTGCCAGCAGCCGTCAGGGTATAGAGACCCAGTACTTC,CASSRQGIETQYF
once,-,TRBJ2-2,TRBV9,TGTGCCAGCAGCGGACGACAGAACACCGGGGAGCTGTTTTTT,CASSGRQNTGELFF
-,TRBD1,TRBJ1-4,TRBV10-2,TGCGCCAGCAGTGATCGACAGGGAAACCCTAATGAAAAACTGTTTTTT,CASSDRQGNPNEKLFF
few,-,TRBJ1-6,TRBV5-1,TGCGCCAGCAGCGCGGGGGACTTAGAGAATTCACCCCTCCACTTT,CASSAGDLENSPLHF
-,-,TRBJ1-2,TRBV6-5,TGTGCCAGCAGTTACGGGGAGTCATACTATGGCTACACCTTC,CASSYGESYYGYTF
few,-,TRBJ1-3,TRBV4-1,TGCGCCAGCAGCCAGGACGGGGTTTCTGGAAACACCATATATTTT,CASSQDGVSGNTIYF
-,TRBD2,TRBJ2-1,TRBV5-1,TGCGCCAGCAGCTTGAGGGCTAGCGGGAGTTTCTACAATGAGCAGTTCTTC,CASSLRASGSFYNEQFF
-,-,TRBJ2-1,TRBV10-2,TGTGCCAGCAGTCCGATTAGCACTCATGAGCAGTTCTTC,CASSPISTHEQFF
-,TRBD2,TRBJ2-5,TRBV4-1,TGCGCCAGCAGCCCTCCGACTAGCGGCGGAGAGACCCAGTACTTC,CASSPPTSGGETQYF
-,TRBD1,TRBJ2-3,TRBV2,TGTGCCAGCAGGGACAGGGGAATTAGTACAGATACGCAGTATTTT,CASRDRGISTDTQYF
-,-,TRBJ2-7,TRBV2,TGTGCCAGCAAGGGTTTTGAGGAGAAAGCGGCCTACGAGCAGTACTTC,CASKGFEEKAAYEQYF
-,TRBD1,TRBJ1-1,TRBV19,TGTGCCAGTAGAGGAGGCAGGGGGCGAGAAAGCGACACTGAAGCTTTCTTT,CASRGGRGRESDTEAFF
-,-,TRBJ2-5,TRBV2,TGTGCCAGCAGTGTTCCTCAGGGGCTCTGGGAGACCCAGTACTTC,CASSVPQGLWETQYF
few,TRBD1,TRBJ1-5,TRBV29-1,TGCAGCGGATCACAGGGGGCCAATCAGCCCCAGCATTTT,CSGSQGANQPQHF
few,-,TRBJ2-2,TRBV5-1,TGCGCCAGCAGCCTAAGTGAGACCGGGGAGCTGTTTTTT,CASSLSETGELFF
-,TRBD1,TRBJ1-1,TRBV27,TGTGCCAGCGAAGGACAGGGAGAAGCTTTCTTT,CASEGQGEAFF
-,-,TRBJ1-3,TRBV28,TGTGCCAGCAGTCGTTCTGATAGCTCTGGAAACACCATATATTTT,CASSRSDSSGNTIYF
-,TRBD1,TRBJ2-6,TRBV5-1,TGCGCCAGCAGCTTAACCTTGACCGGGACAGGGCCTGGGGCCAACGTCCTGACTTTC,CASSLTLTGTGPGANVLTF
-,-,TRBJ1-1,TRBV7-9,TGTGCCAGCAGCTTAGTAGCCCCGAAGACTGAAGCTTTCTTT,CASSLVAPKTEAFF
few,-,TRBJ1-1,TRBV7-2,TGTGCCAGCAGTGGTTATAGTGAAGCTTTCTTT,CASSGYSEAFF
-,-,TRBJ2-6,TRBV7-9,TGTGCCAGCAGCCACAGGGCTGGGGCCAACGGCCTGACTTTC,CASSHRAGANGLTF
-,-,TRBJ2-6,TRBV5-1,TGCGCCAGCAGCTTGGGGGGGGTCTCTGGGGCCAACGTCCTGACTTTC,CASSLGGVSGANVLTF
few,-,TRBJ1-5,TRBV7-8,TGTGCCAGCAGCCCCGGTAGCCATCAGCCCCAGCATTTT,CASSPGSHQPQHF
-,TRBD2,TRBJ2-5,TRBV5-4,TGTGCCAGCAGCTGGGGACTAGCGGACCAAGAGACCCAGTACTTC,CASSWGLADQETQYF